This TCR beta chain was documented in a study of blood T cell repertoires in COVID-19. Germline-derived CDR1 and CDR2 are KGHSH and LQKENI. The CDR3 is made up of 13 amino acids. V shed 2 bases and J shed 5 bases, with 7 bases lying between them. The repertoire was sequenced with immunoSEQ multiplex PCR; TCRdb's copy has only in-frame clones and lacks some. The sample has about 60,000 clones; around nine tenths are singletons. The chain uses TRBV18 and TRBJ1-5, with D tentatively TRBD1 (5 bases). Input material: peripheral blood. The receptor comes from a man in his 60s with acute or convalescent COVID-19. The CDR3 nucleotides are TGTGCCAGCTCACCAACGGGGGATCAGCCCCAGCATTTT. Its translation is CASSPTGDQPQHF.